One and the same sample provided the 28 T cell receptor beta chains below, sequenced in a study of beta chain features in type 1 diabetes. Sequenced material consisted of expressed TCRB transcripts (all of the isolated RNA was reverse transcribed). Produced via immunoSEQ multiplex PCR; TCRdb's table is partial and in-frame only. The sample yields under 950,000 clones, 15% to 20% seen once. What was sequenced was naive CD4+ T cells from blood. The receptors were sampled from a woman between 18 and 29 years old in good health.

The gene calls are TRBV2 and TRBJ2-5; no definite D call. This CDR3 comprises 14 residues. The germline V gene has CDR1 SNHLY and CDR2 FYNNEI. Between the trimmed V and J ends, which lost 3 bases and 1 base, there was a span of 9 bases. In DNA form, the CDR3 reads TGTGCCAGCAGTGATGGTAGGACCCAAGAGACCCAGTACTTC. Its protein product is CASSDGRTQETQYF.

The CDR3 DNA reads TGTGCCAGTAGTATTATCAACGGGGAGCTGTTTTTT. It translates to CASSIINGELFF. The V call is TRBV19, the J call TRBJ2-2; no firm D call. Germline CDR1 is LNHDA and CDR2 is SQIVND (reference sequence). This CDR3 spans 12 amino acids. V was shortened by 3 bases and J by 7 bases, with 6 bases between the two germline ends.

In its sample, this clone was seen a few times. The rearrangement uses TRBV29-1 and TRBJ1-1; D is uncertain. Per germline, CDR1 SQVTM and CDR2 ANQGSEA. V was clipped by 3 bases and J by 1 base, with 3 bases between them. The CDR3 contains 11 residues. The CDR3 loop reads CSVERNTEAFF. In nucleotides, the CDR3 is TGCAGCGTTGAGAGGAACACTGAAGCTTTCTTT.

V and J are TRBV28 and TRBJ2-7, with no clear D. Germline V CDR1 and CDR2: MDHEN, SYDVKM. The ends were cut back, 6 bases at V and 5 bases at J, with 8 bases in the middle. This CDR3 region has 11 residues. This CDR3 reads CASSLRNEQYF. The CDR3 coding sequence is TGTGCCAGCAGCCTAAGGAACGAGCAGTACTTC.

The chain has TRBV6-1 and TRBJ2-3, with 8 nucleotides matching TRBD1. Trimming removed 5 bases from V and 2 bases from J; junction bases left unmatched: 6. The CDR3 contains 15 residues. The germline V gene has CDR1 MNHNS and CDR2 SASEGT. The CDR3 DNA reads as TGTGCCAGCAGTCCCGGACAGGGACTCACAGATACGCAGTATTTT. Its translation is CASSPGQGLTDTQYF.

This clone was seen more than once but under ten times. The chain is built from TRBV6-6 and TRBJ2-6, with D perhaps TRBD1 (6 bases). Germline CDR1 is MNHNY and CDR2 is SVGAGI (reference sequence). V was cut by 4 bases and J by 4 bases, with 14 bases left in between. The CDR3 has 16 residues. The CDR3 reads CASSFTGSWGANVLTF. CDR3 nucleotide sequence: TGTGCCAGCAGTTTTACAGGGAGCTGGGGGGCCAACGTCCTGACTTTC.

This clone was recorded once. The rearrangement links TRBV9 to TRBJ2-1, with D uncertain. The CDR3 runs to 15 residues. V shed 0 bases and J shed 4 bases, with 11 bases lying between them. Germline CDR1 and CDR2: SGDLS and YYNGEE. CDR3 in amino acids: CASSVDPAEYNEQFF. In DNA form, the CDR3 reads TGTGCCAGCAGCGTAGACCCAGCAGAATACAATGAGCAGTTCTTC.

This clone was seen a handful of times. In nucleotides, the CDR3 is TGTGCCAGCTCTCCCAGGGGAAGGGGCAACACCGGGGAGCTGTTTTTT. It encodes CASSPRGRGNTGELFF. The chain is built from TRBV18 and TRBJ2-2; possibly TRBD1 for D (6 bases). CDR1 KGHSH and CDR2 LQKENI come from the germline V gene. Trimming pared 6 bases from V and 2 bases from J, leaving 16 bases between. This CDR3 contains 16 residues.

This rearrangement joins TRBV5-4 to TRBJ2-3, with 7 bases identical to TRBD2. This CDR3 has 14 residues. V lost 4 bases and J lost 0; bases outside the gene matches: 2. Per germline, CDR1 SGHNT and CDR2 YYREEE (reference sequence). The CDR3: CASSLRGSTDTQYF. CDR3 bases: TGTGCCAGCAGCCTGCGGGGGAGCACAGATACGCAGTATTTT.

This chain joins TRBV18 and TRBJ1-2, with a possible D match to TRBD1 (5 bases). Trimming left V 2 bases short and J 8 bases short, with 12 bases between. This CDR3 has 13 amino acids. Germline V lookup: CDR1 KGHSH, CDR2 LQKENI. The CDR3 loop reads CASSPDSMRGYTF. In DNA form, the CDR3 reads TGTGCCAGCTCACCAGACAGTATGAGGGGCTACACCTTC.

V and J are TRBV7-2 and TRBJ2-5, with D possibly TRBD2 on 5 matching bases. The germline CDR1 and CDR2 sequences are SGHTA and FQGNSA. The CDR3 runs to 17 residues. The V and J ends lost 3 bases and 3 bases respectively, with 20 bases between them. CDR3 DNA: TGTGCCAGCAGCTTTACTGTCCAAGGCGGGCCAAAAGAGACCCAGTACTTC. Translating it yields CASSFTVQGGPKETQYF.

With respect to this clone: At the DNA level, this CDR3 is encoded by other sequences in the same sample as well. CDR3 sequence: CASSSWDRGYGYTF. CDR3 sequence (DNA): TGTGCCAGCAGCTCCTGGGACAGGGGTTATGGCTACACCTTC. The chain links TRBV7-2 to TRBJ1-2; 10 bases are shared with TRBD1. V shed 4 bases, J shed 5 bases, and the junction held 4 bases outside the gene matches. Germline CDR1 SGHTA, CDR2 FQGNSA. This CDR3 region has 14 residues.

The V gene is TRBV28, the J gene TRBJ2-7; D is perhaps TRBD2 (5 bases). Per germline, CDR1 MDHEN and CDR2 SYDVKM. The CDR3 is made up of 13 amino acids. Trimming left V 6 bases short and J 0 bases short, with 9 bases between. CDR3 residues: CASSTLGSYEQYF. CDR3 in DNA: TGTGCCAGCAGCACACTAGGCTCCTACGAGCAGTACTTC.

The chain combines TRBV13 with TRBJ2-3, with no clear D. The CDR3 sequence is 16 residues long. V was cut by 4 bases and J by 3 bases, with 17 bases left in between. CDR1 PRHDT and CDR2 FYEKMQ come from the germline V gene (reference sequence). As DNA, the CDR3 is TGTGCCAGCAGCTCCCCTTCTACGTCTAGTACAGATACGCAGTATTTT. Translation gives CASSSPSTSSTDTQYF. Variable domain in full (rest from reference TRBV13 and TRBJ2-3): AAGVIQSPRHLIKEKRETATLKCYPIPRHDTVYWYQQGPGQDPQFLISFYEKMQSDKGSIPDRFSAQQFSDYHSELNMSSLELGDSALYFCASSSPSTSSTDTQYFGPGTRLTVL.

This clone was detected a few times. The chain carries TRBV28 and TRBJ2-7; D possibly corresponds to TRBD1 (5 bases). Germline V gives CDR1 MDHEN, CDR2 SYDVKM. V lost 3 bases to trimming and J lost 1 base, with 10 bases between them. The CDR3 has 14 residues. CDR3 residues: CASSFSGMSYEQYF. The CDR3 nucleotides read TGTGCCAGCAGTTTTTCAGGGATGTCCTACGAGCAGTACTTC.

As for this clone: This may arise from a read error, as a much more abundant clone is one base away. This chain connects TRBV11-3 to TRBJ2-3; D call uncertain. The germline V gene has CDR1 SGHNT and CDR2 YENEEA. CDR3 length: 13 residues. V was shortened by 1 base and J by 1 base, with 3 bases between the two germline ends. DNA of the CDR3: TGTGCCAGCAGCTTAGCTGGCACAGATACGCAGTATTTT. Translation gives CASSLAGTDTQYF.

The gene calls are TRBV6-5 and TRBJ1-4; 7 bases align to TRBD1. Losses at the gene ends were 6 bases for V and 4 bases for J; bases not matched to a gene: 8. There are 15 residues in the CDR3. Germline values: CDR1 MNHEY, CDR2 SVGAGI. CDR3: CASSPGQAFNEKLFF. CDR3 bases: TGTGCCAGCAGCCCCGGACAGGCTTTTAATGAAAAACTGTTTTTT.

This clone was detected a few times. This chain connects TRBV18 to TRBJ2-5; D tentatively fits TRBD1 or TRBD2 (5 bases each). The germline CDR1 and CDR2 sequences are KGHSH and LQKENI. This CDR3 has 14 amino acids. Trimming pared 2 bases from V and 5 bases from J, leaving 12 bases between. CDR3 in amino acids: CASSPISGTETQYF. The CDR3 DNA is TGTGCCAGCTCACCAATTTCTGGGACGGAGACCCAGTACTTC.

The chain uses TRBV6-6 and TRBJ1-5; D gene uncertain. This CDR3 contains 14 residues. Trimming removed 0 bases from V and 7 bases from J, with 10 bases in between. CDR1 is MNHNY, CDR2 SVGAGI, per germline (reference sequence). CDR3 sequence reads: CASSYSSVKQPQHF. DNA for the CDR3: TGTGCCAGCAGTTACTCGTCCGTTAAGCAGCCCCAGCATTTT.

In this sample, this clone turned up a few times. DNA for the CDR3: TGTGCCAGCAGCCCCTCGACAGGGCCGGAGACCCAGTACTTC. Translation gives CASSPSTGPETQYF. The V call is TRBV11-2, the J call TRBJ2-5; TRBD1 aligns across 7 bases. The ends lost 5 bases at V and 5 bases at J; junction bases unmatched: 8. This CDR3 region has 14 residues. In germline, CDR1 is SGHAT, CDR2 FQNNGV.

As DNA, the CDR3 is TGTGCCAGCTCTGCGGAGTACGCTGAAGCTTTCTTT. The encoded protein is CASSAEYAEAFF. V usage is TRBV18 and J usage is TRBJ1-1; D unresolved. Trimming stripped 6 bases from V and 6 bases from J, with 11 bases between. The CDR3 covers 12 residues. Germline lookup yields CDR1 KGHSH and CDR2 LQKENI.

This clone has more than one count but fewer than ten. V gene TRBV28 combines with J gene TRBJ2-7; TRBD2 aligns across 13 bases. The CDR3 length is 15 residues. Germline V gene lookup returns CDR1 MDHEN and CDR2 SYDVKM. Trimming cost V 7 bases and J 2 bases; bases outside gene matches: 5. The CDR3 DNA is TGTGCCAGCACCCTCGGACTAGCGGGGGCCTACGAGCAGTACTTC. This sequence encodes CASTLGLAGAYEQYF.

The chain joins TRBV9 to TRBJ2-1; perhaps TRBD2 as D (5 bases). This CDR3 region has 17 residues. Germline-derived CDR1 and CDR2 are SGDLS and YYNGEE. Trimming cost V 0 bases and J 0 bases, with 13 bases left between them. CDR3 residues: CASSVDRTGSSYNEQFF. The CDR3 region has the DNA TGTGCCAGCAGCGTAGATCGTACGGGGAGCTCCTACAATGAGCAGTTCTTC.

Details on this clone: Other DNA sequences in this sample translate to the same CDR3. This chain joins TRBV18 and TRBJ2-7; no clear D gene. The germline V gene has CDR1 KGHSH and CDR2 LQKENI. V gave up 6 bases and J gave up 3 bases, with 9 bases separating them. The CDR3 totals 12 residues. The DNA for the CDR3 is TGTGCCAGCTCGCCAGGAGTCTACGAGCAGTACTTC. It encodes CASSPGVYEQYF.

This sequence joins TRBV5-1 and TRBJ2-3; 7 nucleotides align to TRBD1. The CDR3 totals 15 residues. V lost 4 bases, J lost 2 bases, and 7 bases stayed unmatched. The germline CDR1 and CDR2 sequences are SGHRS and YFSETQ. Here the CDR3 reads CASSGRTGNTDTQYF. DNA of the CDR3: TGCGCCAGCAGCGGTCGGACAGGAAACACAGATACGCAGTATTTT.

The chain employs TRBV7-9 and TRBJ2-7; 12 bases align to TRBD2. Looked up from germline, CDR1 is SEHNR and CDR2 is FQNEAQ (reference sequence). Unmatched junction bases numbered 9, after V lost 5 bases and J lost 7 bases. CDR3 size: 15 residues. CDR3 nucleotides: TGTGCCAGCAGCGAAGGACTAGCGGGACTAGAAGAGCAGTACTTC. Translation gives CASSEGLAGLEEQYF.

This sequence joins TRBV2 and TRBJ1-4; weak D call: TRBD1 (5 bases). This CDR3 is built from 14 residues. The V gene lost 4 bases and the J gene lost 4 bases, with 10 bases spanning the gap. CDR1 and CDR2 (germline): SNHLY, FYNNEI. The CDR3 region has the DNA TGTGCCAGCAGTGTTCGGACAAATAATGAAAAACTGTTTTTT. The encoded protein is CASSVRTNNEKLFF.

This chain uses TRBV6-5 with TRBJ1-1; D gene uncertain. This CDR3 region has 14 residues. Germline V CDR1 and CDR2: MNHEY, SVGAGI. The V and J ends lost 6 bases and 0 bases respectively, with 11 bases between them. The CDR3 reads CASRVEFMNTEAFF. In DNA, the CDR3 is TGTGCCAGCAGAGTGGAGTTCATGAACACTGAAGCTTTCTTT.